The next 9 T cell receptor beta chains were all read from a single sample in a study of graft-versus-host responses after intestinal transplantation. Profiled with immunoSEQ multiplex PCR; TCRdb holds only in-frame clones, not every one. This table has about 23,000 clones, roughly 90% appearing once. Specimen: PBMCs, collected roughly 41 days after intestinal transplant. The receptor source for this set is a human patient who received an intestinal transplant, so some T cells may come from the graft donor.

The chain uses TRBV5-4 and TRBJ2-1; 9 bases map to TRBD2. The CDR3 spans 15 residues. Trimming cost V 9 bases and J 4 bases; bases outside gene matches: 11. Germline CDR1 SGHNT, CDR2 YYREEE (reference sequence). The CDR3 nucleotides are TGTGCCACCGGGGTAGCGGGAGTCAAATACAATGAGCAGTTCTTC. Residues: CATGVAGVKYNEQFF.

V gene TRBV27 combines with J gene TRBJ2-1; TRBD2 matches 8 bases. Per the germline V gene, CDR1 is MNHEY and CDR2 is SMNVEV (reference sequence). CDR3 length: 14 amino acids. J gave up 2 bases and V 6 bases, and 3 bases lay outside the gene matches. The CDR3 sequence is CASRLAGTYNEQFF. The CDR3 coding sequence is TGTGCCAGCAGATTAGCGGGAACCTACAATGAGCAGTTCTTC.

J is TRBJ1-4 and V is TRBV5-6; D ambiguous. This CDR3 has 14 amino acids. Germline CDR1 reads SGHDT; CDR2 reads YYEEEE. V lost 2 bases to trimming and J lost 3 bases, with 8 bases between them. The CDR3 region is CASSLGSSNEKLFF. The CDR3 bases are TGTGCCAGCAGCTTAGGGTCATCTAATGAAAAACTGTTTTTT.

This chain connects TRBV11-2 to TRBJ2-5; D unclear. Trimming shortened V by 2 bases and J by 0 bases, and 10 bases separated the two germline ends. The CDR3 is 15 amino acids. Germline CDR1 and CDR2: SGHAT and FQNNGV. The CDR3 region has the DNA TGTGCCAGCAGCTTAAGTGGGCGGTACCAAGAGACCCAGTACTTC. Its protein product is CASSLSGRYQETQYF.

V gene TRBV6-1 combines with J gene TRBJ2-6; 9 nucleotides match TRBD1. The germline V gene has CDR1 MNHNS and CDR2 SASEGT. The CDR3 sequence is 16 residues long. J gave up 4 bases and V 0 bases, and 1 base lay outside the gene matches. CDR3 residues: CASSEAQGAGANVLTF. DNA of the CDR3: TGTGCCAGCAGTGAAGCACAGGGGGCCGGGGCCAACGTCCTGACTTTC.

This chain uses TRBV5-1 with TRBJ2-7; 12 positions match TRBD2. Germline V gene data show CDR1 as SGHRS and CDR2 as YFSETQ. The CDR3 has 16 residues. The ends lost 4 bases at V and 3 bases at J; junction bases unmatched: 8. CDR3 nucleotide sequence: TGCGCCAGCAGCAGCGGACTAGCGGGGATTTACTACGAGCAGTACTTC. As protein: CASSSGLAGIYYEQYF.

V gene TRBV9 combines with J gene TRBJ2-3; TRBD2 matches 7 bases. In germline, CDR1 is SGDLS, CDR2 YYNGEE. V lost 4 bases to trimming and J lost 3 bases; unmatched junction nucleotides: 11. This CDR3 spans 16 amino acids. CDR3 residues: CASSPRLADYTDTQYF. CDR3 in DNA: TGTGCCAGCAGCCCCCGCCTAGCGGATTATACAGATACGCAGTATTTT.

The V gene is TRBV9, the J gene TRBJ2-7; the match to TRBD2 covers 8 bases. The CDR3 length is 14 residues. V lost 0 bases and J lost 2; bases outside the gene matches: 1. Germline V gene data show CDR1 as SGDLS and CDR2 as YYNGEE. CDR3 sequence reads: CASSVAGGPYEQYF. The CDR3 coding sequence is TGTGCCAGCAGCGTAGCGGGGGGGCCCTACGAGCAGTACTTC.

The rearrangement links TRBV4-1 to TRBJ2-7, with D unclear. V dropped 0 bases and J dropped 6 bases, with 6 bases sitting between them. In germline, CDR1 is MGHRA, CDR2 YSYEKL. The CDR3 has 12 amino acids. Here the CDR3 DNA reads TGCGCCAGCAGCCAAGACGGAAGCGAGCAGTACTTC. The encoded protein is CASSQDGSEQYF.